These T cell receptor beta chains were read from a single sample in a study of cytomegalovirus exposure and HLA in healthy donors. Using immunoSEQ multiplex PCR, the repertoire was profiled, and TCRdb retains in-frame clones only, with some absent. The sample carries over 120,000 clones, approximately 82% recorded once. Material for sequencing was PBMCs. The receptors shown here come from a woman aged 55-69 years in good health and CMV-seropositive. CDR3s include the opening cysteine and the closing phenylalanine or tryptophan. Each record gives: clone size, D gene, V gene, J gene, CDR3 DNA, CDR3 protein. A D gene is named only where the DNA matches it firmly. The size field is filled for only some rows; it gives once, few, many or a size class.

>.|TRBD1|TRBV28|TRBJ2-1
TGTGCCAGCAGTGCCGACAGGGGCAATGAGCAGTTCTTC
CASSADRGNEQFF
>.|.|TRBV6-1|TRBJ2-7
TGTGCCAGCAGGGATACGGGATCAGGAGCCTACGAGCAGTGCTTC
CASRDTGSGAYEQCF
>.|TRBD2|TRBV30|TRBJ2-1
TGTGCCTGGACGGGAGGGTACGATGAGCAGTTCTTC
CAWTGGYDEQFF
>.|.|TRBV7-9|TRBJ2-7
TGTGCCAGCAGCTTAGCGGCCGGGGGCGAGCAGTACTTC
CASSLAAGGEQYF
>.|TRBD2|TRBV4-3|TRBJ2-7
TGCGCCAGCAGCCAACAAGCGGGAGGGACCTACGAGCAGTACTTC
CASSQQAGGTYEQYF
>.|.|TRBV5-5|TRBJ1-3
TGTGCCAGCAGCTTCGGGTTCGAGGGAAACACCATATATTTT
CASSFGFEGNTIYF
>.|TRBD1|TRBV7-2|TRBJ1-2
TGTGCCAGCAGCTTTCAGGGGACAGCCTATGGCTACACCTTC
CASSFQGTAYGYTF
>.|TRBD2|TRBV5-1|TRBJ2-7
TGCGCCAGCAGTCGTGGACTAGCGGGAGGACACTACGAGCAGTACTTC
CASSRGLAGGHYEQYF
>.|.|TRBV5-4|TRBJ2-7
TGTGCCAGCAGCCCGGATCGCGAGAGCGGTTCCTACGAGCAGTACTTC
CASSPDRESGSYEQYF
>.|.|TRBV5-4|TRBJ2-3
TGTGCCAGCAGCGAAGATCTAAAACCTAGCACAGATACGCAGTATTTT
CASSEDLKPSTDTQYF
>.|.|TRBV28|TRBJ1-2
TGTGCCAGCGGGAGGGTAGACAGAAACTATGGCTACACCTTC
CASGRVDRNYGYTF
>.|.|TRBV7-2|TRBJ2-5
TGTGCCAGCAGCTTTTCTTTAGTGGAGACCCAGTACTTC
CASSFSLVETQYF
>few|.|TRBV5-6|TRBJ1-3
TGTGCCAGCAGCGAGAATGGAGTAGCCTTCTCTGGAAACACCATATATTTT
CASSENGVAFSGNTIYF
>.|.|TRBV28|TRBJ1-1
TGTGCCAGCAGACAGGGACGACTTTCCGGAGCTTTCTTT
CASRQGRLSGAFF
>.|TRBD2|TRBV19|TRBJ2-1
TGTGCCAGTAGTATTCCGGGACTAGGAGATGAGCAGTTCTTC
CASSIPGLGDEQFF
>.|.|TRBV11-3|TRBJ2-5
TGTGCCAGCAGCCCGGAGCGAGAGACCCAGTACTTC
CASSPERETQYF
>.|TRBD1|TRBV19|TRBJ1-6
TGTGCCAGTAGCCCAGACAGGGTAAGAGGATCACCCCTCCACTTT
CASSPDRVRGSPLHF
>.|TRBD2|TRBV5-4|TRBJ2-5
TGTGCCAGCAGCTTAGGCGGGAGGGCCAGGGAGACCCAGTACTTC
CASSLGGRARETQYF
>few|TRBD2|TRBV4-3|TRBJ2-7
TGCGCCAGCAGCCAAGGACTAGCGGGCTACGAGCAGTACTTC
CASSQGLAGYEQYF
>.|.|TRBV4-1|TRBJ2-5
TGCGCCAGCAGACTTACAGGGTGGGAAGAGACCCAGTACTTC
CASRLTGWEETQYF
>.|.|TRBV4-1|TRBJ2-3
TGCGCCAGCAGCCAAGAGGTAACAGGCCCCACAGATACGCAGTATTTT
CASSQEVTGPTDTQYF
>.|TRBD1|TRBV19|TRBJ1-4
TGTGCCAGTAGTGAGGGACAGCTTCTGTTTTTT
CASSEGQLLFF
>.|.|TRBV5-1|TRBJ2-7
TGCGCCAGCAGCATCGACGGGAGTCCAATTTCCGAGCAGTACTTC
CASSIDGSPISEQYF
>.|.|TRBV6-4|TRBJ2-7
TGTGCCAGTCGAGAATTCTACTACGAGCAGTACTTC
CASREFYYEQYF
>few|TRBD1|TRBV5-6|TRBJ2-1
TGTGCCAGCAGCTATCCGGGACAGATTAGCTCCTACAATGAGCAGTTCTTC
CASSYPGQISSYNEQFF
>.|.|TRBV7-2|TRBJ2-7
TGTGCCAGCAGCTTCAGGGAGGCCACGGGCGAGCAGTACTTC
CASSFREATGEQYF
>.|TRBD1|TRBV27|TRBJ1-2
TGTGCCAGCAGTCTGCAGAGGACAGGGGGCGCGTATGGCTACACCTTC
CASSLQRTGGAYGYTF
>.|.|TRBV9|TRBJ1-1
TGTGCCAGCAGCGCGACACAGGGGAACACTGAAGCTTTCTTT
CASSATQGNTEAFF
>.|.|TRBV4-2|TRBJ1-3
TGTGCCAGCAGCCCCCAGCCGGGGTCCGGAAACACCATATATTTT
CASSPQPGSGNTIYF
>.|.|TRBV2|TRBJ2-7
TGTGCCAGCAGTGCCCAGGGAAAGCAGTACTTC
CASSAQGKQYF
>.|.|TRBV7-9|TRBJ2-7
TGTGCCAGCAGCCTAAAGGGAGGGGGTCACTACGAGCAGTACTTC
CASSLKGGGHYEQYF
>.|.|TRBV5-4|TRBJ2-5
TGTGCCAGCAGCTTGGAGTCTACAGAGAGACAAGAGACCCAGTACTTC
CASSLESTERQETQYF
>few|.|TRBV27|TRBJ1-1
TGTGCCAGCAGTCCTAAGCCTCCCGGGACCCGGGAGGACACTGAAGCTTTCTTT
CASSPKPPGTREDTEAFF
>.|TRBD1|TRBV28|TRBJ2-1
TGTGCCAGCAGTCCGACAGGGGACTCCTACAATGAGCAGTTCTTC
CASSPTGDSYNEQFF
>.|.|TRBV19|TRBJ1-1
TGTGCCAGTACTCTGGGCCCGACGACTGAAGCTTTCTTT
CASTLGPTTEAFF
>.|.|TRBV7-8|TRBJ2-2
TGTGCCAGCAGCTTGGGCAGGGGGGCCGGGGAGCTGTTTTTT
CASSLGRGAGELFF
>.|TRBD2|TRBV28|TRBJ2-7
TGTGCCAGCAGTTCTCATAGCGGGAGGGGATACGAGCAGTACTTC
CASSSHSGRGYEQYF
>.|.|TRBV21-1|TRBJ2-1
TGTGCCAGCAGCAATAACTCAGGGGAACGTCTAGCGGGAGTTGGATTTGTTGAGCAGTTCTTC
CASSNNSGERLAGVGFVEQFF
>.|TRBD2|TRBV2|TRBJ2-5
TGTGCCAGCAGTCCCCGGACTAGCGGGAGAACCCAGTACTTC
CASSPRTSGRTQYF
>.|.|TRBV5-4|TRBJ2-2
TGTGCCAGCAGCTTTGCGGGGAGGAGCACCGGGGAGCTGTTTTTT
CASSFAGRSTGELFF
>once|TRBD2|TRBV7-9|TRBJ2-1
TGTGCCGGCAGCTTAGGCCTAGCGGGAGCCCAGCCGTTCTTC
CAGSLGLAGAQPFF
>.|.|TRBV28|TRBJ1-2
TGTGCCAGCAGTTCTGGGGCCTATGGCTACACCTTC
CASSSGAYGYTF
>.|.|TRBV29-1|TRBJ2-5
TGCAGCGTGCATCCAGGTACCCAAGAGACCCAGTACTTC
CSVHPGTQETQYF
>.|.|TRBV6-5|TRBJ2-2
TGTGCCAGTAACGACAGGTCGAACACCGGGGAGCTGTTTTTT
CASNDRSNTGELFF
>few|.|TRBV7-2|TRBJ2-3
TGTGCCAGCAGCGAGGCAGATACGCAGTATTTT
CASSEADTQYF
>.|TRBD2|TRBV7-6|TRBJ2-7
TGTGCCAGCAGCCCTCACGCGCTGGCTAGCGGATTCTACGAGCAGTACTTC
CASSPHALASGFYEQYF
>.|TRBD2|TRBV5-1|TRBJ2-3
TGCGCCAGCAGTATTGGCGGGAGGGCCGTAGATACGCAGTATTTT
CASSIGGRAVDTQYF
>.|TRBD1|TRBV7-6|TRBJ1-1
TGTGCCAGCAGTCCCGGGACAGGGGGCACTGAAGCTTTCTTT
CASSPGTGGTEAFF
>.|.|TRBV4-1|TRBJ2-5
TGCGCCAGCAGCCAAGATTCTGCGGAGACCCAGTACTTC
CASSQDSAETQYF
>.|.|TRBV29-1|TRBJ1-5
TGCAGCGTTGAAGTGGGGCAGAATCAGCCCCAGCATTTT
CSVEVGQNQPQHF
>.|TRBD1|TRBV6-5|TRBJ2-7
TGTGCCAGCAGTTACCCAGGGGGCAGGGAGCAGTACTTC
CASSYPGGREQYF
>.|TRBD2|TRBV4-1|TRBJ2-7
TGCGCCAGCAGCCTGCTCTTCCCAGCGGGAGGCCCATGGGAGCAGTACTTC
CASSLLFPAGGPWEQYF
>.|.|TRBV28|TRBJ2-3
TGTGCCAGCAGACTATCCGGGACTAGCACAGATACGCAGTATTTT
CASRLSGTSTDTQYF
>.|TRBD1|TRBV27|TRBJ1-2
TGTGCCAGCAGTTTGGGACAGGCTAACTATGGCTACACCTTC
CASSLGQANYGYTF